The clone carrying this T cell receptor (beta chain) has just one count. TCRdb keeps only in-frame clones here, not all; method: immunoSEQ multiplex PCR. This table has 65,000 to 90,000 clones, roughly 88% appearing once. These data originate in a study of blood T cell repertoires in COVID-19. About the research overall: From the United States, Italy and Spain came samples of acute and convalescent COVID-19.

The V segment lost 4 bases and the J segment 2 bases; nucleotides outside the gene matches: 7. The CDR3 contains 16 residues. Germline lookup yields CDR1 MNHEY and CDR2 SVGAGI. Input material: peripheral blood. This TCR derives from a woman of 80 years or more with acute or convalescent COVID-19. The rearrangement uses TRBV6-5 and TRBJ1-1; 10 positions match TRBD1. This chain's CDR3 is CASSFRDRGPNTEAFF. For the CDR3, the DNA is TGTGCCAGCAGTTTCCGGGACAGGGGTCCCAACACTGAAGCTTTCTTT.